The clone carrying this T cell receptor (beta chain) was detected only a few times. The V gene lost 0 bases and the J gene lost 5 bases, with 14 bases spanning the gap. This CDR3 is 16 amino acids long. Germline lookup yields CDR1 SGHRS and CDR2 YFSETQ. Profiled with immunoSEQ multiplex PCR; TCRdb holds only in-frame clones, not every one. This table holds 2,000 to 2,500 clones, 75% to 85% found once. Adjacent normal lung was taken at least 2 cm from tumor. The source of the sample is a study of T cells and copy number aberrations in small-cell lung cancer. This receptor was identified in a woman aged 55-69 years with small cell lung cancer. Source material: normal tissue next to the tumor. The gene calls are TRBV5-1 and TRBJ2-2; D is uncertain. CDR3 in amino acids: CASSLVPGLKTGELFF. The CDR3 nucleotides are TGCGCCAGCAGCTTGGTACCCGGTCTTAAAACCGGGGAGCTGTTTTTT.